Given below is one TCR beta chain in context. Its antigen remains unidentified. Clones were sequenced by immunoSEQ multiplex PCR, and TCRdb holds only the in-frame ones, with some missing. The data show more than 55,000 clones, around nine tenths seen once. The data are from a study of OX40 agonist ivuxolimab in advanced cancers. Study in general: Cancers in dose escalation were hepatocellular, melanoma, renal cell and head and neck. At approximately 83% male, the cohort had a mean age of about 60 years, ranging from 23 to 79.

The CDR3 extends over 14 amino acids. The germline V gene encodes CDR1 KGHSH and CDR2 LQKENI. Trimming left V 5 bases short and J 7 bases short, with 14 bases between. General observations from the study: Averaging showed that CD8+ T cells had more expanded clones than CD4+ did.

The rearrangement links TRBV18 to TRBJ2-2; D might be TRBD2 (5 bases). The specimen comprised CD4+ or CD8+ T cells sorted from blood, sampled in a trial of the OX40 agonist ivuxolimab. The receptor's source is an adult with an advanced solid tumor such as melanoma, head and neck, liver or kidney cancer. The CDR3 nucleotides are TGTGCCAGCTCAAAAAGGACTGAAAGCGGGGAGCTGTTTTTT. Translating it yields CASSKRTESGELFF.